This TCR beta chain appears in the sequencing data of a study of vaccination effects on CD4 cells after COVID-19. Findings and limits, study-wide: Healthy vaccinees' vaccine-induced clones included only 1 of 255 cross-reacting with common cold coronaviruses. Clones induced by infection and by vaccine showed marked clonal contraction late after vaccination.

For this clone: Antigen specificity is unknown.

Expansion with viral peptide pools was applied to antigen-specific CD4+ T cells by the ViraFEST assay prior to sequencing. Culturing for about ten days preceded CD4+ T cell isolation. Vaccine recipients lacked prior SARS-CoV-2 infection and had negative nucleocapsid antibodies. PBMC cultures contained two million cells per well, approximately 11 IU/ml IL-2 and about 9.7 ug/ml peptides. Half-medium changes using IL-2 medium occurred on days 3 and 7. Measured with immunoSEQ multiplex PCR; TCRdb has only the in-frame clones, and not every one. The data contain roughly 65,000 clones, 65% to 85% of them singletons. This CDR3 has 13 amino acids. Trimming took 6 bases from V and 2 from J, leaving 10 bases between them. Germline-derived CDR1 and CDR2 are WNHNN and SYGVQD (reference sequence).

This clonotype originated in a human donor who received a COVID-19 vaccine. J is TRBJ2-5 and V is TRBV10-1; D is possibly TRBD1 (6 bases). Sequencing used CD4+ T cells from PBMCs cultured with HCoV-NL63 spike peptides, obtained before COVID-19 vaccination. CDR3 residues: CASSRDIQETQYF. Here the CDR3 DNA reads TGCGCCAGCAGCAGGGACATACAAGAGACCCAGTACTTC.